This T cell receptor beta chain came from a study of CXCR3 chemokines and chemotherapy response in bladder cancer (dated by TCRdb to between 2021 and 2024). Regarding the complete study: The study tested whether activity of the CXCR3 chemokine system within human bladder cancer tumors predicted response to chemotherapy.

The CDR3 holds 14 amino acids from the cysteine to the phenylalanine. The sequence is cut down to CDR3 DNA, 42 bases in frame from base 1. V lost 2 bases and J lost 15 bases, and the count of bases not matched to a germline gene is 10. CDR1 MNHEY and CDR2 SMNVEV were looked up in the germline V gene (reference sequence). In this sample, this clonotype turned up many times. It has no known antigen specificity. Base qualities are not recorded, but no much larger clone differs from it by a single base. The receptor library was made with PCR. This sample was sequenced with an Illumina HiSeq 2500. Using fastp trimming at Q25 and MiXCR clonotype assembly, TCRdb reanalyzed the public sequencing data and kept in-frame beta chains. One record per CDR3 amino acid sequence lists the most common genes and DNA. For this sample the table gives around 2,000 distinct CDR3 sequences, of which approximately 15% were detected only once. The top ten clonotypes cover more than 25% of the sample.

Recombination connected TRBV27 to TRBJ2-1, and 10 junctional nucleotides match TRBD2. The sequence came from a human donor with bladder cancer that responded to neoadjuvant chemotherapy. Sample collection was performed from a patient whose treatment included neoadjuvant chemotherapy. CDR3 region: CASSLGLAGVPWFF. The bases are TGTGCCAGCAGTTTAGGGCTAGCGGGAGTCCCCTGGTTCTTC.